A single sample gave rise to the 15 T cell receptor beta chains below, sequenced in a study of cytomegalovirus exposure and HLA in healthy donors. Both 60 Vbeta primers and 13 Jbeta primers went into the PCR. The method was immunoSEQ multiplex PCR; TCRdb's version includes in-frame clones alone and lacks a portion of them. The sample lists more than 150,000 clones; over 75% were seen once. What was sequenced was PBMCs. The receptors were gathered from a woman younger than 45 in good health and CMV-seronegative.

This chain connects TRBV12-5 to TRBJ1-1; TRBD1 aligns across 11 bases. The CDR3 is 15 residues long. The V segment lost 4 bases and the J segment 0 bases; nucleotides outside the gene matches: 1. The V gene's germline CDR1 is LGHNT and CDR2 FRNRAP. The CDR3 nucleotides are TGTGCTAGTGGTTGGGGACAGGGGGTGAACACTGAAGCTTTCTTT. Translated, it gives CASGWGQGVNTEAFF. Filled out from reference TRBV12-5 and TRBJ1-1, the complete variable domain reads DARVTQTPRHKVTEMGQEVTMRCQPILGHNTVFWYRQTMMQGLELLAYFRNRAPLDDSGMPKDRFSAEMPDATLATLKIQPSEPRDSAVYFCASGWGQGVNTEAFFGQGTRLTVV.

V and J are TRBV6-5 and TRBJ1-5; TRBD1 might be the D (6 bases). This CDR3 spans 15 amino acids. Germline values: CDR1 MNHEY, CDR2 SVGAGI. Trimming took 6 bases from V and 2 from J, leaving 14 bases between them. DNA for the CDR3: TGTGCCAGCAGCTATACTTCAGGGGGCAATCAGCCCCAGCATTTT. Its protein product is CASSYTSGGNQPQHF.

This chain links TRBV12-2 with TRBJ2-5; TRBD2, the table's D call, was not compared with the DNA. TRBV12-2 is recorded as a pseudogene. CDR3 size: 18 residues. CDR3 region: CASRLATIWGGVLETQYF. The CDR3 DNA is TGTGCAAGTCGCTTAGCGACCATATGGGGGGGGGTGTTGGAGACCCAGTACTTC.

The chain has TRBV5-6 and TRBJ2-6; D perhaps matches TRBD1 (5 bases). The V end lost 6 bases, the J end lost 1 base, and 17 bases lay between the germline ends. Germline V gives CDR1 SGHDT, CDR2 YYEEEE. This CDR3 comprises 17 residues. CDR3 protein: CASNDDYRLSGANVLTF. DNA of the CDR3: TGTGCCAGCAACGATGATTACAGGCTTTCTGGGGCCAACGTCCTGACTTTC.

CDR3 sequence (DNA): TGCAGCGTTGAAGCGGCCGGGACAGGAGGCCATGGCTACACCTTC. Protein sequence: CSVEAAGTGGHGYTF. This chain connects TRBV29-1 to TRBJ1-2; TRBD1 matches at 8 bases. This CDR3 has 15 residues. The V and J ends lost 1 base and 6 bases, in that order; junction bases with no gene match: 10. Looked up from germline, CDR1 is SQVTM and CDR2 is ANQGSEA.

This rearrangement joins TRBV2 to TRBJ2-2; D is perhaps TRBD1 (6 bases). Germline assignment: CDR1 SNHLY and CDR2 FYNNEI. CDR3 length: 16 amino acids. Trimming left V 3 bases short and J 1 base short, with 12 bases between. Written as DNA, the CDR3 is TGTGCCAGCAGTGATCAGGGGACGGTGAACACCGGGGAGCTGTTTTTT. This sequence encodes CASSDQGTVNTGELFF.

DNA for the CDR3: TGTGCCAGCAGCTTACCCCCGGGTCCCAGCTCTGGAAACACCATATATTTT. It yields the protein CASSLPPGPSSGNTIYF. The chain joins TRBV5-4 to TRBJ1-3; D gene uncertain. The V gene's germline CDR1 is SGHNT and CDR2 YYREEE (reference sequence). The CDR3 runs to 17 residues. Trimming took off 2 bases at V and 0 bases at J, with 15 bases between the two ends.

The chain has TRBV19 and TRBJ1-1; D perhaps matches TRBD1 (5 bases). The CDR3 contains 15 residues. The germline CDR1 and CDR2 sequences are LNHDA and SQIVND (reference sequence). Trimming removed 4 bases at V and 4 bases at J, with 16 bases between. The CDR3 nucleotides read TGTGCCAGTAGTAGGTTCACCGGGGGAGGCACTGAAGCTTTCTTT. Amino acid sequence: CASSRFTGGGTEAFF.

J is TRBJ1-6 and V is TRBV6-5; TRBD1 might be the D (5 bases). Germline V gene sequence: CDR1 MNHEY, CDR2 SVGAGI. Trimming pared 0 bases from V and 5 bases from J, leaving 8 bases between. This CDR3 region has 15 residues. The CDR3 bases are TGTGCCAGCAGTTACTCGTGGGGCGATAATTCACCCCTCCACTTT. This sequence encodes CASSYSWGDNSPLHF.

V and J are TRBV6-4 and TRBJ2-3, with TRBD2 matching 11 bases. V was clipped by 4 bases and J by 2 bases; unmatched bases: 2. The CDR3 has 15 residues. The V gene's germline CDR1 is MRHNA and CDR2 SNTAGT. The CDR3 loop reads CASSASGGSTDTQYF. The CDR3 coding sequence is TGTGCCAGCAGTGCTAGCGGGGGGTCCACAGATACGCAGTATTTT.

The CDR3 DNA reads TGTGCCAGCAGTGAGGGGACAGGGGGCAACGGCTACACCTTC. Translated: CASSEGTGGNGYTF. This chain uses TRBV2 with TRBJ1-2; TRBD1 aligns across 12 bases. The germline gives CDR1 SNHLY, CDR2 FYNNEI. The CDR3 has 14 residues. V was pared by 3 bases and J by 8 bases, with 4 bases of the junction left unmatched. Based on the CDR3 plus reference TRBV2 and TRBJ1-2, the full variable domain is EPEVTQTPSHQVTQMGQEVILRCVPISNHLYFYWYRQILGQKVEFLVSFYNNEISEKSEIFDDQFSVERPDGSNFTLKIRSTKLEDSAMYFCASSEGTGGNGYTFGSGTRLTVV.

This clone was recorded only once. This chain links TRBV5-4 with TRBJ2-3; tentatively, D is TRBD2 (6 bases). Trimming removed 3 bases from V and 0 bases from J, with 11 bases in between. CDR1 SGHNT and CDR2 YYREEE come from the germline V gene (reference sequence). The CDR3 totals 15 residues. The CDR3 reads CASSSGTQSTDTQYF. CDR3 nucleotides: TGTGCCAGCAGCTCCGGGACTCAAAGCACAGATACGCAGTATTTT. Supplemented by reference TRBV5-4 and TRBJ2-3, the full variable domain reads ETGVTQSPTHLIKTRGQQVTLRCSSQSGHNTVSWYQQALGQGPQFIFQYYREEENGRGNFPPRFSGLQFPNYSSELNVNALELDDSALYLCASSSGTQSTDTQYFGPGTRLTVL.

The CDR3 DNA sequence: TGTGCCAGCCAGAAGGGGGGACAGGGCCCCTATGGCTACACCTTC. As protein: CASQKGGQGPYGYTF. This chain uses TRBV27 with TRBJ1-2, with 9 bases identical to TRBD1. There are 15 residues in the CDR3. Trimming removed 8 bases from V and 4 bases from J; junction bases left unmatched: 11. Germline values: CDR1 MNHEY, CDR2 SMNVEV (reference sequence).

The CDR3 coding sequence is TGCGCCAGCAGCTTGGTCCCCAACAGCCAAGAGACCCAGTACTTC. Encoded protein: CASSLVPNSQETQYF. The chain carries TRBV5-1 and TRBJ2-5; D gene ambiguous. The CDR3 covers 15 residues. From germline, CDR1 is SGHRS and CDR2 YFSETQ. The ends were cut back, 0 bases at V and 1 base at J, with 10 bases in the middle. Variable domain in full (rest from reference TRBV5-1 and TRBJ2-5): KAGVTQTPRYLIKTRGQQVTLSCSPISGHRSVSWYQQTPGQGLQFLFEYFSETQRNKGNFPGRFSGRQFSNSRSEMNVSTLELGDSALYLCASSLVPNSQETQYFGPGTRLLVL.

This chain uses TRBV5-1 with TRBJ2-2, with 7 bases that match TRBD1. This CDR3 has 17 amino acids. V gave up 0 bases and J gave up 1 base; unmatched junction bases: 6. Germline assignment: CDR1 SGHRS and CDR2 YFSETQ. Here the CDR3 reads CASSLDPGGLNTGELFF. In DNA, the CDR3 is TGCGCCAGCAGCTTGGACCCAGGGGGTCTGAACACCGGGGAGCTGTTTTTT.